This paragraph reports one T cell receptor (beta chain). Its antigen is unknown. Base qualities are missing; no much larger clone stands one base away. The germline V gene supplies CDR1 SGHDT and CDR2 YYEEEE. The CDR3 runs 16 residues from the cysteine to the phenylalanine. Kept here is only the CDR3 DNA, which spans 48 bases and is read in frame from base 1. Deletion took 1 base off V and 2 bases off J, with a span of 14 bases between the germline ends. This entry belongs to a study of cytomegalovirus exposure and HLA in healthy donors (dated by TCRdb to about 2017). Study-level background: The 550 to 750 repertoires of the first cohort and the 95 to 150 validation repertoires were produced on the same platform, according to a later analysis. Along with the approximately 620-subject first cohort, a separate validation cohort of over a hundred different subjects was used. To predict cytomegalovirus infection status, the study combined high-throughput TCR immunosequencing, statistical association of individual TCRs with disease status, and machine learning. The study aimed to test whether signatures of past pathogen exposure could be identified by cataloging public T cell receptors. Broad study findings and their caveats: In both the original and validation cohorts, the classifier was reported to diagnose cytomegalovirus status with high specificity and sensitivity. The validation cohort had no HLA typing available for a later analysis, so co-occurrence within that cohort was assessed over all 110 or so repertoires. A few of the identified cytomegalovirus-associated TCR beta chains were confirmed in vitro to be specific for cytomegalovirus antigens. A later analysis found that TCRs clustered in the first cohort also tended to co-occur in the 120 validation repertoires, with 90% to 95% of cluster scores above 0. In the study, approximately 160 TCR beta chains were listed as associated with cytomegalovirus. Most TCR sequences were seen in very few donors, while some public TCRs were found in many individuals. According to the authors, the approach could potentially be generalized to other disease states and immunological phenotypes.

The protocol used for the library was the immunoSEQ multiplex PCR assay. For the original study's pipeline: To diagnose cytomegalovirus status from the catalog of TCR beta chain sequences, a statistical classification framework was built. TCRdb retrieved this table from immuneACCESS and kept in-frame rearrangements only. Not all clones are present; in checked studies, unresolved V genes account for under half, and no reason is known for the remainder. The V and J calls and clone size were taken over from that table, and D and trimming were inferred from the DNA. This sample holds hundreds of thousands of clones; roughly 87% were observed only once. Of the sample, just over 3% is held by the ten largest clones. Separate from the approximately 670-subject first cohort, the validation cohort of 120 subjects was the group to which the donors belonged.

What was sequenced was PBMCs. This receptor was obtained from a woman aged 25 to 39 in good health and CMV-seronegative. The chain is encoded by TRBV5-6 joined to TRBJ2-3; the D gene is perhaps TRBD1 or TRBD2, each of them matching over 6 bases. CDR3 protein: CASSLWGAGPTDTQYF. At the DNA level, the sequence is TGTGCCAGCAGCTTGTGGGGGGCCGGACCCACAGATACGCAGTATTTT.